The sequence of this T cell receptor beta chain was determined in a study of T cells after posttransplantation cyclophosphamide. Notes on the study in general: TRB clonality was highly associated with recipient CMV seropositivity and reactivation.

Profiling relied on immunoSEQ multiplex PCR, and the TCRdb table lists in-frame clones only, not all of them. The table lists roughly 4,000 clones, about three quarters of them singletons. Concerning this clone: Its specificity is unknown.

Germline CDR1 SGHAT, CDR2 FQNNGV. V trimming: 1 base; J trimming: 1 base; junction bases outside the gene matches: 4. The CDR3 sequence is 15 residues long. A marrow graft followed busulfan-fludarabine conditioning, with cyclophosphamide on days +3 and +4. V is TRBV11-2 and J is TRBJ2-7, with TRBD2 matching over 7 bases. Sequenced material: PBMCs, taken less than 30 days after a stem cell transplant with posttransplant cyclophosphamide. The sequence was obtained from a male patient between 50 and 60 years old who received an allogeneic stem cell transplant from an unrelated donor, was CMV-positive, and had acute GVHD only. The graft donor may be the source of some T cells. Here the CDR3 DNA reads TGTGCCAGCAGCTTAGGGCTAGCGGTGTCCTACGAGCAGTACTTC. Its protein product is CASSLGLAVSYEQYF.